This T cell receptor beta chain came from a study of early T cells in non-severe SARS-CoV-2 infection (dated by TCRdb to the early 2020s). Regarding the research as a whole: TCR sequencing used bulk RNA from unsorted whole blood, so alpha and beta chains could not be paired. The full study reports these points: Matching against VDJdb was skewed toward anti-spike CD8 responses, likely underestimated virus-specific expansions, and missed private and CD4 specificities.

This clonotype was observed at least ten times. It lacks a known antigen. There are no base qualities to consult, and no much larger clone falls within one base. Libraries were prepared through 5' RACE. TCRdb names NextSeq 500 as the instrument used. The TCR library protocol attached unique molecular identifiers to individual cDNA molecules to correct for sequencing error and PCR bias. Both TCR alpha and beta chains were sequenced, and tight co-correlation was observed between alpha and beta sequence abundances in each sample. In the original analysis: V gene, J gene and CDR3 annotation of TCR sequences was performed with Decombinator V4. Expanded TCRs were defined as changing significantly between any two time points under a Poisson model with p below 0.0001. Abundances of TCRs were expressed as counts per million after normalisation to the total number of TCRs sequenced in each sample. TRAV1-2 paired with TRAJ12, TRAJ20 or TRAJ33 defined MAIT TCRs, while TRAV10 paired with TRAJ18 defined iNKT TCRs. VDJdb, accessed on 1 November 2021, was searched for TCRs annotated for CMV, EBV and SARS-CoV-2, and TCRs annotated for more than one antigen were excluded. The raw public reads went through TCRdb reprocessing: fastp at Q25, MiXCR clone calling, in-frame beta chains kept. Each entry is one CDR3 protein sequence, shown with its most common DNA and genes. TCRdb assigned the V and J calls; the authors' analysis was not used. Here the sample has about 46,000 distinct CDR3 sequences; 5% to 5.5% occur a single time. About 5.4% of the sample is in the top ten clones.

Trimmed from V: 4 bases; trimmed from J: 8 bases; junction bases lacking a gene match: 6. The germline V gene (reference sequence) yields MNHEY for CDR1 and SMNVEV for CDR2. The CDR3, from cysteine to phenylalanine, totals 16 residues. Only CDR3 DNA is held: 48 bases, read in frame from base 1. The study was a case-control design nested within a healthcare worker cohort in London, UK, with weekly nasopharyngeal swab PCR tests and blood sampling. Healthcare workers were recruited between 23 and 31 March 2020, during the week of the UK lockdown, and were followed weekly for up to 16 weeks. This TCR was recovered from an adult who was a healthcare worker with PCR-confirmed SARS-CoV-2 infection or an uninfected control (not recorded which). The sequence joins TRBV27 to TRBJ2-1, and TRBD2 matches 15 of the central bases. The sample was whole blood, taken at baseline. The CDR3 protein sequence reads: CASSSGLAGGFHEQFF. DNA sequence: TGTGCCAGCAGTTCTGGACTAGCGGGAGGGTTCCATGAGCAGTTCTTC.